The 6 T cell receptor beta chains in this list originate from one sample, sequenced in a study of blood T cell repertoires in COVID-19. This table comes from immunoSEQ multiplex PCR, and its TCRdb copy is limited to in-frame clones, with some not included. The sample lists roughly 130,000 clones; around 85% were seen once. The sequenced sample was peripheral blood. The receptors come from a woman between 45 and 65 years old with acute or convalescent COVID-19.

The chain carries TRBV9 and TRBJ1-2; D possibly corresponds to TRBD1 (5 bases). The V and J ends lost 0 bases and 8 bases respectively, with 11 bases between them. This CDR3 has 13 amino acids. The germline V gene has CDR1 SGDLS and CDR2 YYNGEE. The CDR3 bases are TGTGCCAGCAGCGTAGAAGCGGGGCGCGGCTACACCTTC. Protein sequence: CASSVEAGRGYTF.

The chain employs TRBV30 and TRBJ1-1, with TRBD1 identical over 7 bases. Germline V gene lookup returns CDR1 GTSNPN and CDR2 SVGIG (reference sequence). Trimming took 7 bases from V and 4 from J; bases not matched to a gene: 6. The CDR3 consists of 12 residues. CDR3 sequence: CALTGLLTEAFF. In DNA, the CDR3 is TGTGCCTTGACAGGGCTTCTCACTGAAGCTTTCTTT.

The chain's CDR3 is CASSLDRRQTGELFF. Written as DNA, the CDR3 is TGTGCCAGCAGCTTAGATCGGAGACAGACCGGGGAGCTGTTTTTT. The chain couples TRBV11-2 to TRBJ2-2, with D perhaps matching TRBD1 (5 bases). The V end was cut by 0 bases, the J end by 5 bases, with 10 bases between. The CDR3 covers 15 residues. The V gene's germline CDR1 is SGHAT and CDR2 FQNNGV.

This clone showed up just once. This CDR3 reads CASSSLTPPYEQYF. DNA for the CDR3: TGTGCCAGCAGCTCACTAACACCACCCTACGAGCAGTACTTC. This chain links TRBV13 with TRBJ2-7; no firm D call. CDR1 is PRHDT and CDR2 is FYEKMQ in the germline V gene (reference sequence). The CDR3 sequence is 14 residues long. V was trimmed by 4 bases and J by 2 bases, leaving 12 bases between them.

The chain uses TRBV5-6 and TRBJ2-2, with unresolved D. The CDR3 loop spans 15 amino acids. V was cut by 0 bases and J by 9 bases, with 15 bases left in between. The V gene's germline CDR1 is SGHDT and CDR2 YYEEEE. CDR3 amino acids: CASSLVAGSSWELFF. CDR3 DNA sequence: TGTGCCAGCAGCTTGGTCGCAGGTAGTTCATGGGAGCTGTTTTTT.

This clone was seen once. The J gene is TRBJ2-1, the V gene TRBV19, with D possibly being TRBD1 (5 bases). V dropped 5 bases and J dropped 6 bases, with 11 bases sitting between them. The V gene's germline CDR1 is LNHDA and CDR2 SQIVND (reference sequence). The CDR3 contains 13 residues. CDR3 protein: CASSVTVLNEQFF. CDR3 bases: TGTGCCAGTAGTGTGACAGTCCTCAATGAGCAGTTCTTC.